These T cell receptor beta chains were read from a single sample in a study of T cells after yellow fever vaccination. TCRdb ran MiXCR on the 5' RACE reads and lists one entry per CDR3 protein. The sample contains roughly 400,000 distinct CDR3 sequences, under 20% of which appear only once. The starting material was PBMCs, obtained before the yellow fever booster vaccination. The receptors derive from a man aged 18 to 30 who received the YFV17D yellow fever vaccine. CDR3s include the opening cysteine and the closing phenylalanine or tryptophan. A D gene is named only where the DNA matches it firmly. Only some rows state a clone size, as once, few, many or a class for expanded clones.

j_call v_call cdr3_length d_call clone_size cdr3_nt cdr3_aa
TRBJ2-5 TRBV27 17 . . TGTGCCAGCAGTTCAAACGTGGGGGGACAGAGACAAGAGACCCAGTACTTC CASSSNVGGQRQETQYF
TRBJ2-1 TRBV7-9 11 . few TGTGCCAGCAGCTTCGACAGGGAGCAGTTCTTC CASSFDREQFF
TRBJ1-5 TRBV24-1 13 . few TGTGCCACCCCCACGAGGCTGGGGCAGCCCCAGCATTTT CATPTRLGQPQHF
TRBJ2-2 TRBV6-5 17 TRBD2 . TGTGCCAGCAGTTACGACGGTAGCGGGGGGACCACCGGGGAGCTGTTTTTT CASSYDGSGGTTGELFF
TRBJ1-2 TRBV4-1 16 . . TGCGCCAGCAGCCAAGGACTCGCAGGGCCAAACTATGGCTACACCTTC CASSQGLAGPNYGYTF
TRBJ1-2 TRBV7-9 15 . few TGTGCCAGCAAGGCTGGGTCCCCCCAACTCGAGGGCTACACCTTC CASKAGSPQLEGYTF
TRBJ2-1 TRBV10-2 15 TRBD2 few TGCGCCAGCAGTGGAGTGACTAGCGGCTACAATGAGCAGTTCTTC CASSGVTSGYNEQFF
TRBJ2-1 TRBV20-1 15 TRBD2 few TGCAGTGCTAGTAAAGGAGCGGGGGGATTCAATGAGCAGTTCTTC CSASKGAGGFNEQFF
TRBJ2-5 TRBV6-2/TRBV6-3 16 TRBD1 . TGTGCCAGCAGACCGACCCCCGGACAGGCCAGGGAGACCCAGTACTTC CASRPTPGQARETQYF
TRBJ2-1 TRBV4-1 14 . . TGCGCCAGCAGCCAAGAAGGGGTGAGAAATGAGCAGTTCTTC CASSQEGVRNEQFF
TRBJ2-1 TRBV6-5 15 TRBD2 many TGTGCCAGCAGTTACACTAGCGGGATATACAATGAGCAGTTCTTC CASSYTSGIYNEQFF
TRBJ2-7 TRBV11-2 15 TRBD2 . TGTGCCAGCTGCGACCGACTAGCGGGGGGGCCGGAGCAGTACTTC CASCDRLAGGPEQYF
TRBJ2-1 TRBV10-1 15 TRBD2 . TGCGCCAGCAGTGACCGGCGGGGGGCCGTCAGTGAGCAGTTCTTC CASSDRRGAVSEQFF
TRBJ2-6 TRBV27 18 . few TGTGCCAGCAGCGGCCTGGGGGTCTCTAGGTATGGGGCCAACGTCCTGACTTTC CASSGLGVSRYGANVLTF
TRBJ2-1 TRBV9 16 TRBD1 . TGTGCCAGCAGCGGTCCCGGGACAGGGGCCTACAATGAGCAGTTCTTC CASSGPGTGAYNEQFF
TRBJ1-3 TRBV15 14 . few TGTGCCACCACCCCTGGAGACTCTGGAAACACCATATATTTT CATTPGDSGNTIYF
TRBJ1-2 TRBV6-5 16 . . TGTGCCAGCAGTTACAACAGCAACCCCGCTAACTATGGCTACACCTTC CASSYNSNPANYGYTF
TRBJ2-1 TRBV3-1 16 . few TGTGCCAGCAGCCTGGATTTGAGCAGGGACTTAAATGAGCAGTTCTTC CASSLDLSRDLNEQFF
TRBJ2-1 TRBV5-6 13 . few TGTGCCAGCAGCTTGCGGGGGTGGGATGAGCAGTTCTTC CASSLRGWDEQFF
TRBJ2-5 TRBV21-1 15 . . TGTGCCAGCAGCAAAGGGGACAGGGGGCAAGAGACCCAGTACTTC CASSKGDRGQETQYF